This TCR beta chain was profiled in a study of OX40 agonist ivuxolimab in advanced cancers. Study summary: Earlier anti-PD-1, anti-PD-L1 or anti-CTLA-4 therapy was permitted; under 50% had received some.

The V and J ends lost 1 base and 4 bases respectively, with 10 bases between them. The CDR3 extends over 14 amino acids. CDR1 and CDR2 from the germline V gene are MNHNS and SASEGT. Profiling relied on immunoSEQ multiplex PCR, and the TCRdb table lists in-frame clones only, not all of them. The sample lists roughly 53,000 clones; roughly 83% were seen once. The V and J genes are TRBV6-1 and TRBJ1-2, with D tentatively TRBD1 (6 bases). The TCR was taken from an adult with an advanced solid tumor such as melanoma, head and neck, liver or kidney cancer. The source was CD4+ or CD8+ T cells sorted from blood, collected in a trial of the OX40 agonist ivuxolimab. The CDR3 sequence is CASSEVAGAYGYTF. The CDR3 DNA follows: TGTGCCAGCAGTGAAGTTGCGGGGGCCTATGGCTACACCTTC.